This T cell receptor beta chain is drawn from a study of blood T cell repertoires in COVID-19. Study information: COVID-19 samples from acute and convalescent phases originated in the United States, Italy and Spain. PBMCs, B-cell-depleted T cells, or T cells were the source of the cDNA or gDNA that made up the material.

Patients in Seattle were enrolled during active infection, then followed longitudinally. In the authors' methods: Amplification from reference gene primers served as the basis for estimated nucleated cell counts. The assay was immunoSEQ multiplex PCR, and TCRdb's table has in-frame clones only and misses some. V, J and clone size are taken as reported in that table, and D and trimming were inferred from the DNA itself. The sample has a few hundred thousand clones, around 89% seen once. Germline V gives CDR1 LGHNA, CDR2 YSLEER. V trimming: 4 bases; J trimming: 7 bases; junction bases outside the gene matches: 2. The CDR3 runs 13 residues.

Source material: peripheral blood. The TCR originated in a woman aged 25 to 39 with COVID-19, enrolled during active disease. The rearrangement joins TRBV4-3 to TRBJ1-5, with 9 positions matching TRBD1. The CDR3 region is CASSPTGGQPQHF. CDR3 sequence (DNA): TGCGCCAGCAGCCCCACAGGGGGCCAGCCCCAGCATTTT.